Listed below are T cell receptor beta chains from one sample, sequenced in a study of patients and donors after allogeneic stem cell transplantation. TCRdb used MiXCR to reprocess the RT-PCR reads, holding one entry per CDR3 protein. The table has approximately 150,000 distinct CDR3 sequences, approximately 24% seen once; the top ten hold about 25%. Sample: blood, either unsorted or a sorted T cell fraction (not recorded which). The source is a human donor who was either an allogeneic HSCT recipient or a stem cell or donor lymphocyte infusion donor (not recorded which). It is not recorded whose cells these are; they may come from a transplant donor. CDR3s include the opening cysteine and the closing phenylalanine or tryptophan. Fields, in order: D gene, clone size, J gene, V gene, CDR3 DNA, CDR3 protein. The D gene is left open where the match is weak. Where a row states a size, it is once, few, many or the class of an expanded clone; other rows omit it.

.,.,TRBJ2-1,TRBV29-1,TGCAGCGTTGAGCCCAGGGGGGATGAGCAGTTCTTC,CSVEPRGDEQFF
TRBD1,few,TRBJ1-1,TRBV11-2,TGTGCCAGCAGCTTAGTTCAGGTGGGACAGGAAGCTTTCTTT,CASSLVQVGQEAFF
TRBD2,.,TRBJ2-1,TRBV27,TGTGCCAGCAGTTTAGTGGCTAGCGGGATGTCGGATGAGCAGTTCTTC,CASSLVASGMSDEQFF
.,few,TRBJ2-1,TRBV20-1,TGCAGTGCTAGAGACAGGGGCCCAAGGAGCTCCTACAATGAGCAGTTCTTC,CSARDRGPRSSYNEQFF
TRBD2,few,TRBJ2-3,TRBV3-1,TGTGCCAGCAGCCCACATGCGGGAGACGTAAGAGATACGCAGTATTTT,CASSPHAGDVRDTQYF
.,few,TRBJ2-4,TRBV7-6,TGTGCCAGCAGCTTAGAATCTCATGACATTCAGTACTTC,CASSLESHDIQYF
.,few,TRBJ2-6,TRBV7-9,TGTGCCAGCAGTCCTAAGGACCACTCTGGGGCCAACGTCCTGACTTTC,CASSPKDHSGANVLTF
.,.,TRBJ2-3,TRBV9,TGTGCCAGCAACAGCGGAAGCGCAGATACGCAGTATTTT,CASNSGSADTQYF
.,.,TRBJ2-1,TRBV24-1,TGTGCCACCACCTCACCTCCGTGGCAGAACAATGAGCAGTTCTTC,CATTSPPWQNNEQFF
.,many,TRBJ1-5,TRBV5-1,TGCGCCAGCAGCTTAGGGGTGAGCAATCAGCCCCAGCATTTT,CASSLGVSNQPQHF
.,.,TRBJ1-4,TRBV7-9,TGTGCCAGCAGCTTAGAAGACAAGTGGACAAAAGGGGAGACTAATGAAAAACTGTTTTTT,CASSLEDKWTKGETNEKLFF
TRBD2,few,TRBJ2-7,TRBV10-3,TGTGCCATCAATTCGGGACTAGCGGGGCCCTACGAGCAGTACTTC,CAINSGLAGPYEQYF
.,.,TRBJ2-2,TRBV5-6,TGTGCCAGCTCCAGCGGGACAGGGAACACCGGGGAGCTGTTTTTT,CASSSGTGNTGELFF
TRBD2,.,TRBJ2-1,TRBV12-3/TRBV12-4,TGTGCCAGCAGAAAAACGGGGGGGAATGAGCAGTTCTTC,CASRKTGGNEQFF
.,few,TRBJ2-3,TRBV20-1,TGCAGTGCTAGAGAAAGCCAGAATACGCAGTATTTT,CSARESQNTQYF
TRBD2,.,TRBJ2-7,TRBV4-1,TGCGCCAGCAGCCAACCTAGCGGGAGAGGTTTCTACGAGCAGTACTTC,CASSQPSGRGFYEQYF
.,many,TRBJ1-1,TRBV7-6,TGTGCCAGCAGCTTAGGGGGGTCGGGGGTAAACACTGAAGCTTTCTTT,CASSLGGSGVNTEAFF
.,.,TRBJ2-3,TRBV20-1,TGCAGTGCTGGACAGGGAGGGGGCACAGATACGCAGTATTTT,CSAGQGGGTDTQYF
.,few,TRBJ2-1,TRBV11-2,TGTGCCAGCATCCAGCCCGGGTCCAATGAGCAGTTCTTC,CASIQPGSNEQFF
TRBD2,.,TRBJ2-2,TRBV5-1,TGCGCCAGCAGCTTGGGGACCCTCCTAGCGGGACAGAACACCGGGGAGCTGTTTTTT,CASSLGTLLAGQNTGELFF
.,.,TRBJ1-2,TRBV18,TGTGCCAGCTCACCCTGGACCCAGCCCCCCTATGGCTACACCTTC,CASSPWTQPPYGYTF
.,few,TRBJ1-1,TRBV20-1,TGCAGTGCTAGAGACTACAGGGTCTCCATGAACACTGAAGCTTTCTTT,CSARDYRVSMNTEAFF
.,many,TRBJ1-3,TRBV14,TGTGCCAGCAGCCCATGGGACATTCGAAACACCATATATTTT,CASSPWDIRNTIYF
.,few,TRBJ1-3,TRBV4-1,TGCGCCAGCAGCCATCCCTTGCCCTCTGGAAACACCATATATTTT,CASSHPLPSGNTIYF
.,.,TRBJ2-3,TRBV3-1,TGTGCCAGCAGCCAAGTTAATCCGTATCCAAACACAGATACGCAGTATTTT,CASSQVNPYPNTDTQYF
TRBD2,.,TRBJ2-6,TRBV7-9,TGTGCCAGCAGCCCCGGAGCGGGAGGATCTGGGGCCAACGTCCTGACTTTC,CASSPGAGGSGANVLTF
.,many,TRBJ1-1,TRBV10-3,TGTGCCATCAGTGGGACGTGGAACACTGAAGCTTTCTTT,CAISGTWNTEAFF
.,.,TRBJ2-1,TRBV27,TGTGCCAGCAGTTTGCTCGGCGGGAATAACAATGAGCAGTTCTTC,CASSLLGGNNNEQFF
.,once,TRBJ2-3,TRBV12-3/TRBV12-4,TGTGCCAGCAGTCTTATCCGGGGCAAACGCACAGATACGCAGTATTTT,CASSLIRGKRTDTQYF
TRBD1,.,TRBJ1-1,TRBV4-1,TGCGCCAGCAGCCTCACTCGAAGGGGGCGAGGAACTTTCTTT,CASSLTRRGRGTFF
TRBD1,.,TRBJ1-5,TRBV6-5,TGTGCCAGCAGTCGGGACAGGACCTATCAGCCCCAGCATTTT,CASSRDRTYQPQHF
TRBD1,.,TRBJ2-2,TRBV29-1,TGCAGCGTTGAACTACAGGGGGAAGCCGGGGAGCTGTTTTTT,CSVELQGEAGELFF
.,few,TRBJ1-5,TRBV5-1,TGCGCCAGCAGCTTTGGGGATTTGGGGCAGCCCCAGCATTTT,CASSFGDLGQPQHF
.,.,TRBJ2-7,TRBV4-3,TGCGCCAGCAGCCAAGACGGAACAAGCTCCTACGAGCAGTACTTC,CASSQDGTSSYEQYF
.,.,TRBJ1-1,TRBV29-1,TGCAGCGTCGACTTGGTGAGGGACACTGAAGCTTTCTTT,CSVDLVRDTEAFF
.,once,TRBJ2-7,TRBV7-9,TGTGCCAGCAGCTTAGGGACAGAGCAGTACTTC,CASSLGTEQYF
.,.,TRBJ1-2,TRBV20-1,TGCAGTGCTAGAGATGTACTTTCGCGTGTTGAGGGAAGAGGCTACACCTTC,CSARDVLSRVEGRGYTF
.,.,TRBJ1-2,TRBV9,TGTGCCAGCAGCGCATTAACAGGAGGGCGCTACACCTTC,CASSALTGGRYTF
TRBD2,.,TRBJ2-1,TRBV4-3,TGCGCCAGCAGCCAAGAGCTAGCGGGAGAGGAGTTCTTC,CASSQELAGEEFF
.,.,TRBJ2-1,TRBV5-1,TGCGCCAGCACCCCCGGTGGGAGCTCCTACAATGAGCAGTTCTTC,CASTPGGSSYNEQFF
TRBD1,.,TRBJ1-1,TRBV24-1,TGTGCCACCAGTGACCAAGACAGGGATGAAGCTTTCTTT,CATSDQDRDEAFF
.,.,TRBJ1-1,TRBV5-1,TGCGCCAGCAGCTTGGGTCGGGCAGGACTGAACACTGAAGCTTTCTTT,CASSLGRAGLNTEAFF
TRBD2,many,TRBJ2-3,TRBV7-9,TGTGCCAGCAGCTTAGCTGCTAGCGGGATTACCACAGATACGCAGTATTTT,CASSLAASGITTDTQYF
.,.,TRBJ2-7,TRBV13,TGTGCCAGCAGCTTAGGTGGGGGAGGCTACGAGCAGTACTTC,CASSLGGGGYEQYF
.,once,TRBJ2-7,TRBV28,TGTGCCAGCAGACACCGGGCCGTGAACGAGCAGTACTTC,CASRHRAVNEQYF
TRBD1,.,TRBJ2-7,TRBV29-1,TGCAGCGTCGGACAGGTCTACGAGCAGTACTTC,CSVGQVYEQYF
.,.,TRBJ2-3,TRBV5-1,TGCGCCAGCAGCTTGTCACTTAGGTACCTTCGCACAGATACGCAGTATTTT,CASSLSLRYLRTDTQYF
.,.,TRBJ1-4,TRBV29-1,TGCAGCGCCAGGGGTCGGACTAATGAAAAACTGTTTTTT,CSARGRTNEKLFF
TRBD2,.,TRBJ2-3,TRBV5-1,TGCGCCAGCAGCCCCGGGGGGGCTACAGATACGCAGTATTTT,CASSPGGATDTQYF
.,many,TRBJ2-1,TRBV12-3/TRBV12-4,TGTGCCAGCAGTTTGGGGGAGAGCTCCTACAATGAGCAGTTCTTC,CASSLGESSYNEQFF
.,many,TRBJ1-1,TRBV25-1,TGTGCCAGCGGGACCCTTCGGGGAGCTTTCTTT,CASGTLRGAFF
.,.,TRBJ1-1,TRBV12-3/TRBV12-4,TGTGCCAGCAGTTTAGGCGGACCGATGAACACTGAAGCTTTCTTT,CASSLGGPMNTEAFF
.,few,TRBJ1-2,TRBV12-3/TRBV12-4,TGTGCCAGCAGTCTGGGAGGGGGGCATGGCTACACCTTC,CASSLGGGHGYTF
.,.,TRBJ2-3,TRBV12-3/TRBV12-4,TGTGCCAGCAGTTTAGCGGAAGTTAGCACAGATACGCAGTATTTT,CASSLAEVSTDTQYF
.,.,TRBJ2-3,TRBV28,TGTGCCAGCAGTTTTTTCGTCGGACGGCCGATAGGGGAAGATACGCAGTATTTT,CASSFFVGRPIGEDTQYF